The 16 T cell receptor beta chains below were found in one sample sequenced in a study of cytomegalovirus exposure and HLA in healthy donors. Both 60 Vbeta primers and 13 Jbeta primers went into the PCR. Sequenced by immunoSEQ multiplex PCR; TCRdb stores in-frame clones only, minus some. This sample has about 200,000 clones, with 73% found just once. The sequenced sample was PBMCs. The receptors were gathered from a woman aged 30 to 39 in good health and CMV-seronegative.

The gene calls are TRBV30 and TRBJ1-2; D is perhaps TRBD1 (6 bases). With 3 bases removed from V and 7 bases from J, the gap between germline ends came to 15 bases. The CDR3 contains 13 residues. Germline loops: CDR1 GTSNPN, CDR2 SVGIG (reference sequence). The DNA of the CDR3 is TGTGCCTGGAGCAGGGGAAGGGGTGCTGGCTACACCTTC. Translated: CAWSRGRGAGYTF.

The rearrangement joins TRBV7-2 to TRBJ2-2; 7 positions agree with TRBD1. V dropped 1 base and J dropped 5; count of bases not matched to a gene: 10. The CDR3 loop spans 17 amino acids. Germline assignment: CDR1 SGHTA and CDR2 FQGNSA. CDR3 bases: TGTGCCAGCAGCTTAGGGTCGACAGGGTTCAGGACCGGGGAGCTGTTTTTT. Amino acid sequence: CASSLGSTGFRTGELFF.

The rearrangement joins TRBV7-9 to TRBJ2-1; possibly TRBD2 for D (6 bases). The CDR3 extends over 16 amino acids. Germline assignment: CDR1 SEHNR and CDR2 FQNEAQ (reference sequence). V was clipped by 5 bases and J by 4 bases, with 18 bases between them. CDR3 coding DNA: TGTGCCAGCAGCCCCGCTAAACCGGGACTGTACAATGAGCAGTTCTTC. This translates into CASSPAKPGLYNEQFF.

The chain is built from TRBV19 and TRBJ1-1, with 12 positions matching TRBD1. Germline loops: CDR1 LNHDA, CDR2 SQIVND (reference sequence). The V segment lost 6 bases and the J segment 5 bases; nucleotides outside the gene matches: 1. The CDR3 has 13 amino acids. This chain's CDR3 is CASRGQGATEAFF. The CDR3 DNA sequence: TGTGCCAGTAGGGGACAGGGGGCAACTGAAGCTTTCTTT.

The rearrangement joins TRBV5-1 to TRBJ2-6, with D perhaps TRBD1 (6 bases). This CDR3 comprises 16 residues. Trimming removed 1 base at V and 2 bases at J, with 10 bases between. Germline V CDR1 and CDR2: SGHRS, YFSETQ. The CDR3 sequence: CASSLTGTAGANVLTF. DNA of the CDR3: TGCGCCAGCAGCTTGACAGGGACCGCTGGGGCCAACGTCCTGACTTTC. The complete variable domain, with remaining parts taken from reference TRBV5-1 and TRBJ2-6, reads KAGVTQTPRYLIKTRGQQVTLSCSPISGHRSVSWYQQTPGQGLQFLFEYFSETQRNKGNFPGRFSGRQFSNSRSEMNVSTLELGDSALYLCASSLTGTAGANVLTFGAGSRLTVL.

V gene TRBV4-1 combines with J gene TRBJ1-3; D not resolved. The germline gives CDR1 MGHRA, CDR2 YSYEKL. The V and J ends lost 1 base and 2 bases respectively, with 12 bases between them. The CDR3 runs to 16 residues. CDR3 loop: CASSQGERAPGNTIYF. For the CDR3, the DNA is TGCGCCAGCAGCCAAGGGGAGAGGGCACCTGGAAACACCATATATTTT.

The chain has TRBV11-2 and TRBJ1-5, with D possibly matching TRBD1 (6 bases). Germline loops: CDR1 SGHAT, CDR2 FQNNGV. V lost 1 base to trimming and J lost 2 bases, with 9 bases between them. The CDR3 runs 15 residues. The CDR3: CASSLGPGGNQPQHF. In nucleotides, the CDR3 is TGTGCCAGCAGCTTAGGACCAGGGGGCAATCAGCCCCAGCATTTT.

This chain joins TRBV15 and TRBJ2-1, with TRBD2 identical over 10 bases. There are 18 residues in the CDR3. CDR1 and CDR2 from the germline V gene are LNHNV and YYDKDF (reference sequence). Trimming removed 1 base from V and 0 bases from J; junction bases left unmatched: 6. The CDR3 loop is CATSRVAGLAVSYNEQFF. The CDR3 DNA is TGTGCCACCAGCAGAGTAGCAGGACTAGCGGTCTCCTACAATGAGCAGTTCTTC.

The chain is built from TRBV7-8 and TRBJ1-4; 7 bases align to TRBD1. Germline-derived CDR1 and CDR2 are SGHVS and FQNEAQ. After removal of 5 bases from V and 8 bases from J, the junction contained 8 bases not matched to a gene. The CDR3 totals 14 residues. The CDR3 DNA reads as TGTGCCAGCAGCCCGGGACAGATCCGCGAAAAACTGTTTTTT. It codes for CASSPGQIREKLFF.

V gene TRBV5-1 combines with J gene TRBJ2-1; TRBD2 matches at 7 bases. Germline V gene sequence: CDR1 SGHRS, CDR2 YFSETQ. The junction had 8 bases not matched to a gene; V was cut back by 6 bases and J by 5 bases. The CDR3 is made up of 14 amino acids. The CDR3 loop reads CASTMGGGDNEQFF. In nucleotides, the CDR3 is TGCGCCAGCACGATGGGCGGGGGTGACAATGAGCAGTTCTTC.

This clone was seen only a few times. The J gene is TRBJ2-2, the V gene TRBV7-9; tentatively, D is TRBD1 (5 bases). The CDR3 is 13 residues long. The germline V and J ends were trimmed by 7 bases and 5 bases, with 11 bases remaining between them. CDR1 and CDR2 from the germline V gene are SEHNR and FQNEAQ (reference sequence). DNA for the CDR3: TGTGCCAGCACCCAGACAGCAACCGGGGAGCTGTTTTTT. Its protein is CASTQTATGELFF.

In its sample, this clone was seen a few times. The junction does not match germline at one end; this may be a read error. The CDR3 loop reads CASSLLTYQETQYF. As DNA, the CDR3 is TGTGCTAGCAGCTTACTAACCTACCAAGAGACCCAGTACTTC. This rearrangement joins TRBV7-7 to TRBJ2-5; D remains ambiguous. In germline, CDR1 is SSHAT, CDR2 FNYEAQ (reference sequence). The CDR3 is 14 amino acids. Complete variable domain (other parts from reference TRBV7-7 and TRBJ2-5): GAGVSQSPRYKVTKRGQDVTLRCDPISSHATLYWYQQALGQGPEFLTYFNYEAQPDKSGLPSDRFSAERPEGSISTLTIQRTEQRDSAMYRCASSLLTYQETQYFGPGTRLLVL.

In its sample, this clone was seen a few times. This chain uses TRBV29-1 with TRBJ1-1; D gene uncertain. V was shortened by 5 bases and J by 1 base, with 5 bases between the two germline ends. This CDR3 spans 11 amino acids. CDR1 is SQVTM, CDR2 ANQGSEA, per germline. Written as DNA, the CDR3 is TGCAGCGTTTCAGAGAACACTGAAGCTTTCTTT. It yields the protein CSVSENTEAFF.

This clone showed up just a few times. The chain joins TRBV5-1 to TRBJ2-1, with unresolved D. Germline V lookup: CDR1 SGHRS, CDR2 YFSETQ. V was pared by 0 bases and J by 5 bases, with 6 bases between. This CDR3 is built from 13 residues. CDR3 sequence reads: CASSLAGHNEQFF. The CDR3 DNA is TGCGCCAGCAGCTTGGCGGGTCACAATGAGCAGTTCTTC. Based on the CDR3 plus reference TRBV5-1 and TRBJ2-1, the full variable domain is KAGVTQTPRYLIKTRGQQVTLSCSPISGHRSVSWYQQTPGQGLQFLFEYFSETQRNKGNFPGRFSGRQFSNSRSEMNVSTLELGDSALYLCASSLAGHNEQFFGPGTRLTVL.

J is TRBJ2-3 and V is TRBV4-1, with 7 nucleotides matching TRBD2. Germline V CDR1 and CDR2: MGHRA, YSYEKL. CDR3 size: 14 residues. The V segment lost 4 bases and the J segment 2 bases; nucleotides outside the gene matches: 3. CDR3 loop: CASSLRDYTDTQYF. CDR3 DNA: TGCGCCAGCAGCCTACGGGACTACACAGATACGCAGTATTTT.

J is TRBJ2-7 and V is TRBV7-9; the match to TRBD2 covers 10 bases. V was pared by 5 bases and J by 2 bases, with 9 bases of the junction left unmatched. Germline-derived CDR1 and CDR2 are SEHNR and FQNEAQ (reference sequence). There are 16 residues in the CDR3. DNA for the CDR3: TGTGCCAGCAGCCCTCTAACTAGCGGGATTACCTACGAGCAGTACTTC. Its translation is CASSPLTSGITYEQYF.